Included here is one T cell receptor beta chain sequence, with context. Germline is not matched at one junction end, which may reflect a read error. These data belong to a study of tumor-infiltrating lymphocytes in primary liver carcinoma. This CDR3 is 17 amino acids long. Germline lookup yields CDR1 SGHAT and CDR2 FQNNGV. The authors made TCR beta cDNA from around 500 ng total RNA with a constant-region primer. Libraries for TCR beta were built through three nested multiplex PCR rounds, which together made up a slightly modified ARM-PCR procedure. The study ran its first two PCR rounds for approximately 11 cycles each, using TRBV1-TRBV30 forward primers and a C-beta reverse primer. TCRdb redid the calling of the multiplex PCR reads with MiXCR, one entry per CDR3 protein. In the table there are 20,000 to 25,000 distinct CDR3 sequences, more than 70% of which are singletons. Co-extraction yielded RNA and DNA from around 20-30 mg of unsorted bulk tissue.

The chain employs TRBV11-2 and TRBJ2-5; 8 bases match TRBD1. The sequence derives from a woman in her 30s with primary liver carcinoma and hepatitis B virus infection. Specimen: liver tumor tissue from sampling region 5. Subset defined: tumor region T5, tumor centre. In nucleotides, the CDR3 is TGTGTCAGCAGTCCCCCTGGACAGGGAGTTGTGAAAGAGACCCAGTACTTC. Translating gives CVSSPPGQGVVKETQYF.